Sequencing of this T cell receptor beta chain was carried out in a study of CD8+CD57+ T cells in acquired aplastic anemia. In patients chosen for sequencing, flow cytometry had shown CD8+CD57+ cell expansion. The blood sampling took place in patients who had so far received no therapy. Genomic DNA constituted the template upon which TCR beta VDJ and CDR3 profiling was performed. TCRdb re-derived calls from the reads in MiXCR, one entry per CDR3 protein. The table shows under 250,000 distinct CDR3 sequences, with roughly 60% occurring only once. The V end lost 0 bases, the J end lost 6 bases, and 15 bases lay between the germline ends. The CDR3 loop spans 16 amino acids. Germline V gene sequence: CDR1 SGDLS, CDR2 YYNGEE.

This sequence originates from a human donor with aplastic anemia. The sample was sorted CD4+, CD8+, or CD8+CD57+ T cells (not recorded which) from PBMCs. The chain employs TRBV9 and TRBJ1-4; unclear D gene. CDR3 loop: CASSVALDPPYEKLFF. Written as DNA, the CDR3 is TGTGCCAGCAGCGTAGCTTTAGATCCGCCCTATGAAAAACTGTTTTTT.